These T cell receptor beta chains were read from a single sample in a study of shared clonotypes between healthy human individuals. Assay used: immunoSEQ multiplex PCR; TCRdb lists only in-frame clones, some missing. Of hundreds of thousands of clones in the sample, roughly 73% are singletons; the top ten hold about 1.8%. Sequencing used memory CD4+ T cells sorted from blood. The receptor source for this set is a woman aged 25 to 45 in good health. The CDR3 runs from the conserved cysteine through the conserved F or W. A D gene is named only where the DNA matches it firmly. For some rows the clone size is stated as once, few or many, or as a class when expanded; others skip it.

j_gene | v_gene | abundance | d_gene | CDR3aa | CDR3nt
TRBJ1-1 | TRBV29-1 | NA | NA | CSVAQGVETEAFF | TGCAGCGTTGCCCAGGGAGTGGAAACTGAAGCTTTCTTT
TRBJ1-5 | TRBV7-6 | few | NA | CASSLATNQPQHF | TGTGCCAGCAGCTTAGCTACCAATCAGCCCCAGCATTTT
TRBJ2-7 | TRBV18 | once | NA | CASSPTNYEQYF | TGTGCCAGCTCACCTACTAATTACGAGCAGTACTTC
TRBJ2-1 | TRBV19 | NA | NA | CASSNFGPVNEQFF | TGTGCCAGTAGTAACTTCGGACCCGTCAATGAGCAGTTCTTC
TRBJ2-1 | TRBV5-4 | NA | NA | CASSPGGAQAFNEQFF | TGTGCCAGCAGTCCAGGGGGGGCGCAGGCATTCAATGAGCAGTTCTTC
TRBJ2-1 | TRBV4-1 | once | TRBD2 | CASSQDRTSGRNNEQFF | TGCGCCAGCAGCCAAGATCGGACTAGCGGGAGAAACAATGAGCAGTTCTTC
TRBJ2-1 | TRBV9 | NA | NA | CASSPGPGLGSYNEQFF | TGTGCCAGCAGCCCCGGTCCGGGATTGGGCTCCTACAATGAGCAGTTCTTC
TRBJ2-2 | TRBV7-9 | NA | NA | CASRESGELFF | TGTGCCAGCCGGGAAAGCGGGGAGCTGTTTTTT
TRBJ1-1 | TRBV30 | NA | TRBD1 | CAWRWTGNTEAFF | TGTGCCTGGAGGTGGACAGGGAACACTGAAGCTTTCTTT
TRBJ2-1 | TRBV7-9 | many | NA | CASSLGTYQPGFF | TGTGCCAGCAGCTTAGGGACCTACCAACCGGGGTTCTTC
TRBJ1-2 | TRBV25-1 | NA | NA | CASRDLGGYTF | TGTGCCAGCAGAGACCTGGGCGGCTACACCTTC
TRBJ2-7 | TRBV5-4 | NA | TRBD2 | CASSSSSGSSYEQYF | TGTGCCAGCAGCAGCTCTAGCGGGAGTTCCTACGAGCAGTACTTC
TRBJ2-5 | TRBV27 | NA | NA | CASSLSFGVGETQYF | TGTGCCAGCAGTTTATCTTTCGGTGTAGGAGAGACCCAGTACTTC
TRBJ2-3 | TRBV7-2 | NA | NA | CASSFPDTQYF | TGTGCCAGCAGCTTCCCGGATACGCAGTATTTT
TRBJ2-2 | TRBV7-9 | NA | TRBD1 | CASSSRDRGNPGELFF | TGTGCCAGCAGCTCTCGGGACAGGGGTAACCCCGGGGAGCTGTTTTTT
TRBJ2-1 | TRBV19 | NA | TRBD2 | CASRRYSGSLGNEQFF | TGTGCCAGTAGAAGATATAGCGGGAGTCTCGGCAATGAGCAGTTCTTC
TRBJ2-3 | TRBV27 | NA | TRBD1 | CATRGRGTDTQYF | TGTGCCACCAGGGGGCGGGGCACAGATACGCAGTATTTT
TRBJ1-5 | TRBV2 | few | NA | CASSGRGGNQPQHF | TGTGCCAGCAGTGGTAGGGGTGGCAATCAGCCCCAGCATTTT
TRBJ1-1 | TRBV28 | NA | NA | CASSLRRGRDIANTEAFF | TGTGCCAGCAGTTTGAGGCGGGGGAGAGATATCGCTAACACTGAAGCTTTCTTT
TRBJ2-5 | TRBV2 | NA | TRBD1 | CASSGTGGRFGTQYF | TGTGCCAGCAGTGGGACAGGGGGCAGGTTTGGGACCCAGTACTTC
TRBJ1-4 | TRBV27 | NA | TRBD1 | CASSTSLTGGIGEKLFF | TGTGCCAGCAGCACTAGCCTCACAGGGGGCATTGGCGAAAAACTGTTTTTT
TRBJ2-7 | TRBV28 | NA | NA | CASSFSGGRTYEQYF | TGTGCCAGCAGTTTTTCAGGGGGGAGAACCTACGAGCAGTACTTC
TRBJ1-2 | TRBV27 | few | NA | CASNGRGSYGYTF | TGTGCCAGCAATGGCAGGGGAAGCTATGGCTACACCTTC
TRBJ1-2 | TRBV6-5 | NA | NA | CASRPSSGANYGYTF | TGTGCCAGCAGGCCCTCCAGTGGGGCGAACTATGGCTACACCTTC
TRBJ2-5 | TRBV11-2 | many | NA | CASSLDLGRVETQYF | TGTGCCAGCAGCTTAGATCTCGGCAGGGTCGAGACCCAGTACTTC
TRBJ2-1 | TRBV28 | NA | TRBD2 | CATHKSGTRGNEQFF | TGTGCCACCCACAAGAGTGGGACTAGAGGCAATGAGCAGTTCTTC
TRBJ2-7 | TRBV4-1 | NA | NA | CASSQNLFYEQYF | TGCGCCAGCAGCCAAAACCTCTTCTACGAGCAGTACTTC